A selection of T cell receptor beta chains follows, all from one sample in a study of blood T cell repertoires in COVID-19. Generated by immunoSEQ multiplex PCR, the TCRdb table keeps only in-frame clones and is missing some. This sample has 40,000 to 45,000 clones; approximately 91% occur once, and the top ten carry 2% to 2.5%. The sequenced sample consisted of peripheral blood. These receptors were taken from a human donor in a cohort sampled during active COVID-19. CDR3s include the opening cysteine and the closing phenylalanine or tryptophan. The D gene is left open where the match is weak. Clone size, where shown, is once, few, many, or a class for clones that have expanded.

j_call | clone_size | v_call | d_call | cdr3_aa | cdr3_nt
TRBJ2-7 | - | TRBV10-1 | TRBD1 | CARPSSEGTGQSYEQYF | TGCGCCAGGCCCTCATCTGAGGGGACAGGTCAGTCCTACGAGCAGTACTTC
TRBJ2-3 | - | TRBV7-9 | - | CASSLVGFTDTQYF | TGTGCCAGCAGCTTAGTTGGCTTCACAGATACGCAGTATTTT
TRBJ2-1 | - | TRBV11-2 | - | CASSFGTSAGGGEQFF | TGTGCCAGCAGCTTTGGTACTAGCGCAGGGGGCGGTGAGCAGTTCTTC
TRBJ1-1 | - | TRBV5-5 | TRBD1 | CASSRWTGTNTEAFF | TGTGCCAGCAGCCGGTGGACAGGGACGAACACTGAAGCTTTCTTT
TRBJ2-1 | few | TRBV6-5 | TRBD2 | CASSYSLAGAYNEQFF | TGTGCCAGCAGTTACTCTCTAGCGGGGGCATACAATGAGCAGTTCTTC
TRBJ2-6 | - | TRBV6-5 | TRBD1 | CASRSTGGKANVLTF | TGTGCCAGCAGAAGTACAGGGGGCAAAGCCAACGTCCTGACTTTC
TRBJ2-1 | - | TRBV7-2 | - | CASSLGHGDNEQFF | TGTGCCAGCAGCTTAGGCCATGGAGACAATGAGCAGTTCTTC
TRBJ2-7 | once | TRBV27 | - | CASSLSTGYPYEQYF | TGTGCCAGCAGTTTGTCCACAGGTTACCCCTACGAGCAGTACTTC
TRBJ1-6 | - | TRBV30 | - | CAWMSMGLLNSPLHF | TGTGCCTGGATGAGTATGGGACTCCTTAATTCACCCCTCCACTTT
TRBJ2-7 | - | TRBV3-1/TRBV3-2 | - | CASSQAGRGEQYF | TGTGCCAGCAGCCAAGCAGGGCGCGGCGAGCAGTACTTC
TRBJ2-7 | - | TRBV11-2 | - | CASSLGGDSYEQYF | TGTGCCAGCAGCTTAGGCGGGGATTCCTACGAGCAGTACTTC
TRBJ1-2 | - | TRBV5-1 | - | CASSFVGSYNYGYTF | TGCGCCAGCAGCTTTGTAGGGAGCTATAACTATGGCTACACCTTC
TRBJ1-3 | - | TRBV6-6 | - | CASSDPQGSGNTIYF | TGTGCCAGCAGTGACCCCCAGGGTTCAGGAAACACCATATATTTT
TRBJ2-3 | - | TRBV5-8 | - | CASSSEPIRTTDTQYF | TGTGCCAGCAGCTCCGAGCCGATTAGAACCACAGATACGCAGTATTTT
TRBJ2-7 | - | TRBV30 | - | CAWSAGASPQEQYF | TGTGCCTGGAGTGCTGGAGCCAGCCCCCAGGAGCAGTACTTC
TRBJ1-6 | once | TRBV12-3/TRBV12-4 | - | CASSLATGGLHF | TGTGCCAGCAGTTTAGCAACGGGTGGGCTCCACTTT
TRBJ1-4 | - | TRBV6-5 | TRBD1 | CASSSTGVAEKLFF | TGTGCCAGCAGTTCGACAGGGGTGGCTGAAAAACTGTTTTTT
TRBJ2-2 | few | TRBV6-5 | TRBD1 | CASKDRANTGELFF | TGTGCCAGCAAGGACAGGGCGAACACCGGGGAGCTGTTTTTT
TRBJ2-1 | - | TRBV5-4 | - | CASSTAGSSQFF | TGTGCCAGCAGTACCGCAGGGTCCAGCCAGTTCTTC
TRBJ1-4 | - | TRBV4-1 | TRBD1 | CASSQEGQGAGEKLFF | TGCGCCAGCAGCCAAGAGGGACAGGGGGCCGGTGAAAAACTGTTTTTT
TRBJ2-1 | - | TRBV7-6 | - | CASSLGGDPYNEQFF | TGTGCCAGCAGCTTAGGGGGGGACCCCTACAATGAGCAGTTCTTC
TRBJ2-1 | few | TRBV5-1 | - | CASTLPSSYNEQFF | TGCGCCAGCACCTTACCCAGCTCCTACAATGAGCAGTTCTTC
TRBJ2-7 | few | TRBV25-1 | - | CASTYGYEQYF | TGTGCCAGCACATACGGCTACGAGCAGTACTTC
TRBJ1-1 | - | TRBV2 | TRBD1 | CASSGPLTGGGEAFF | TGTGCCAGCAGTGGTCCTCTTACAGGGGGCGGTGAAGCTTTCTTT
TRBJ2-7 | - | TRBV9 | TRBD1 | CASSPSAGTGPYEQYF | TGTGCCAGCAGCCCGTCAGCCGGGACAGGTCCCTACGAGCAGTACTTC
TRBJ2-3 | once | TRBV4-1 | - | CASSKEPRGSTDTQYF | TGCGCCAGCAGCAAAGAGCCGCGTGGTAGCACAGATACGCAGTATTTT
TRBJ1-2 | - | TRBV10-1 | - | CASSEGQGKGGYTF | TGCGCCAGCTCCGAAGGCCAGGGGAAAGGTGGCTACACCTTC
TRBJ2-7 | - | TRBV7-2 | - | CASSSPYEQYF | TGTGCCAGCAGCTCCCCATACGAGCAGTACTTC
TRBJ2-7 | - | TRBV27 | - | CASSPTGVYEQYF | TGTGCCAGCAGTCCCACGGGGGTCTACGAGCAGTACTTC
TRBJ1-2 | - | TRBV29-1 | TRBD1 | CSVETGANYGYTF | TGCAGCGTTGAAACAGGGGCCAACTATGGCTACACCTTC
TRBJ2-7 | - | TRBV7-8 | TRBD2 | CASSYPGLAGVYEQYF | TGTGCCAGCAGCTACCCCGGACTAGCGGGAGTTTACGAGCAGTACTTC
TRBJ2-1 | - | TRBV11-2 | TRBD1 | CASSADRGRNEQFF | TGTGCCAGCAGCGCAGACAGGGGCCGGAATGAGCAGTTCTTC